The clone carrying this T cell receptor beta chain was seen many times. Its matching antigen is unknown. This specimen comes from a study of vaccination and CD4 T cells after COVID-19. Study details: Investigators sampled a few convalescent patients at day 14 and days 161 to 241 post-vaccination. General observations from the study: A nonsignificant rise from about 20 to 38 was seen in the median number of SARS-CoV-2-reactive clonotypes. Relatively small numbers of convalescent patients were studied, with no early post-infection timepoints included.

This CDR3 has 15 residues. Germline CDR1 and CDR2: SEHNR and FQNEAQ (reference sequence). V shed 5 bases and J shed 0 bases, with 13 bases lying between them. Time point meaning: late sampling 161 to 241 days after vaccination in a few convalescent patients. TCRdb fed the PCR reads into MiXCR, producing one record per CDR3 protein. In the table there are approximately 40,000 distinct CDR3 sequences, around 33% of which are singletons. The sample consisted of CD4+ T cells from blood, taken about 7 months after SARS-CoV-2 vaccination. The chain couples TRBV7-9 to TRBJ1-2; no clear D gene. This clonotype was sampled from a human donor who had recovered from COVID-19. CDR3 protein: CASSPWEVPNYGYTF. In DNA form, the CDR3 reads TGTGCCAGCAGCCCCTGGGAGGTCCCTAACTATGGCTACACCTTC. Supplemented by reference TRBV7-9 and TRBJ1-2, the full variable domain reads DTGVSQNPRHKITKRGQNVTFRCDPISEHNRLYWYRQTLGQGPEFLTYFQNEAQLEKSRLLSDRFSAERPKGSFSTLEIQRTEQGDSAMYLCASSPWEVPNYGYTFGSGTRLTVV.